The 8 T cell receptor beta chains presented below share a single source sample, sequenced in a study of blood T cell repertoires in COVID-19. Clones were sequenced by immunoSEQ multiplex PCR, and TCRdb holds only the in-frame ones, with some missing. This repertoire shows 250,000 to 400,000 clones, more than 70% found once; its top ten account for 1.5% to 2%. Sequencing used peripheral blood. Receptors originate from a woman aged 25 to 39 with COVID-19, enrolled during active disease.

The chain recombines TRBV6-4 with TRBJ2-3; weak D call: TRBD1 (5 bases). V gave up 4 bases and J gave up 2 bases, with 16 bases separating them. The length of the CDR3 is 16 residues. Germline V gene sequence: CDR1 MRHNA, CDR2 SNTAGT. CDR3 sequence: CASSVSGAAITDTQYF. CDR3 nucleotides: TGTGCCAGCAGTGTCAGTGGGGCCGCCATCACAGATACGCAGTATTTT.

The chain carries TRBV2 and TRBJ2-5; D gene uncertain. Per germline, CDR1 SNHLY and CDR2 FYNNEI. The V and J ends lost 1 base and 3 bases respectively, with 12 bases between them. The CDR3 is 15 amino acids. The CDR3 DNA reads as TGTGCCAGCAGTGAAGACTTTCCCCTTAAAGAGACCCAGTACTTC. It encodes CASSEDFPLKETQYF.

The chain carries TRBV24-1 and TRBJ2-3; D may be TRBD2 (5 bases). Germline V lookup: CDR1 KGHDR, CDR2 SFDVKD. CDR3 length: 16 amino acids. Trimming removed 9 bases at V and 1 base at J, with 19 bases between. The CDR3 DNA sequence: TGTGCCACCCCCCGCTGTGAGGGTACCGGCACAGATACGCAGTATTTT. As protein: CATPRCEGTGTDTQYF.

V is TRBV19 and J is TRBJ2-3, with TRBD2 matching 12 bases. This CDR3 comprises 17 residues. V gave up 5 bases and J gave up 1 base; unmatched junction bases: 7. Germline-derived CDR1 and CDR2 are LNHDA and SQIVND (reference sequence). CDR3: CASSSRLAGARTDTQYF. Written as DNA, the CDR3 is TGTGCCAGTAGTTCCAGACTAGCGGGGGCCCGCACAGATACGCAGTATTTT. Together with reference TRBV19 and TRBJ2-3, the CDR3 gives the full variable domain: DGGITQSPKYLFRKEGQNVTLSCEQNLNHDAMYWYRQDPGQGLRLIYYSQIVNDFQKGDIAEGYSVSREKKESFPLTVTSAQKNPTAFYLCASSSRLAGARTDTQYFGPGTRLTVL.

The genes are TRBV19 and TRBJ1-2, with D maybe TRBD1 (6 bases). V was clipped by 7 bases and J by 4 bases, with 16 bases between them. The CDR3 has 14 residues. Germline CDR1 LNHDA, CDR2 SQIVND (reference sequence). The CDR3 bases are TGTGCCAGTACCGGGGACACCTTTGTCTATGGCTACACCTTC. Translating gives CASTGDTFVYGYTF.

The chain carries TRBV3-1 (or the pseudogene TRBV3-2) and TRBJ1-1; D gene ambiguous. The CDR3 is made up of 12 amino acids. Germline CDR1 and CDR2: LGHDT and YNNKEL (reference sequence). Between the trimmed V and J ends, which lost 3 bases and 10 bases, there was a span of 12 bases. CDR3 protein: CASSQAGVRAFF. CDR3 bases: TGTGCCAGCAGCCAGGCGGGAGTCAGAGCTTTCTTT.

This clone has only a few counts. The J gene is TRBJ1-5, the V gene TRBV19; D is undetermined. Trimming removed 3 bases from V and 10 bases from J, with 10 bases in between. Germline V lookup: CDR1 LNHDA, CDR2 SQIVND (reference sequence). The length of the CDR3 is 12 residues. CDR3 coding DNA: TGTGCCAGTAGTATTGGCCAGAACCCCCAGCATTTT. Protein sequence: CASSIGQNPQHF.

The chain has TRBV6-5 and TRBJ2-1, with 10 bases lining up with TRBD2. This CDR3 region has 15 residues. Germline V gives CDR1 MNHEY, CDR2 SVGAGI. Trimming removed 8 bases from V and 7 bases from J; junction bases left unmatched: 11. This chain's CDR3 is CASEKSGGAVNEQFF. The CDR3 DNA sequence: TGTGCCAGCGAGAAGAGCGGGGGGGCGGTTAATGAGCAGTTCTTC.